This T cell receptor beta chain is drawn from a study of radiotherapy plus CTLA-4 blockade in lung cancer. At the level of the study: Objective responses were recorded in roughly 20% of patients, with disease control recorded in 25% to 35%.

After removal of 6 bases from V and 2 bases from J, the junction contained 8 bases not matched to a gene. Germline V CDR1 and CDR2: MDHEN, SYDVKM. The CDR3 spans 16 residues. Only in-frame clones appear in the TCRdb table, and some are missing; sequencing was by immunoSEQ multiplex PCR. Of tens of thousands of clones listed, roughly three quarters were seen once; the top ten hold 8.5%. General study findings and limits: Early blood T cell clone dynamics, with interferon-beta, were reported to best predict response.

Regarding this clone: Its specificity is not known.

The starting material was peripheral blood, obtained from a patient treated with radiotherapy plus ipilimumab. This clonotype was sampled from a human donor with non-small cell lung cancer who had a complete response to radiotherapy plus ipilimumab. The chain recombines TRBV28 with TRBJ2-4, with TRBD2 matching over 9 bases. The CDR3 reads CASSYSGSVSKNIQYF. CDR3 nucleotides: TGTGCCAGCAGCTATAGCGGGAGTGTGTCCAAAAACATTCAGTACTTC.